This T cell receptor (beta chain) was sequenced during a study of T cells in Graves' hyperthyroidism and ophthalmopathy. Turning to the study itself: Peripheral blood was acquired at first diagnosis, ahead of any therapy whatsoever. Findings of the study overall: Ophthalmopathy, which appeared later, was predicted by the model a median approximately 6 months before onset. A model of 13 V-J features distinguished ophthalmopathy from stable hyperthyroidism.

Amplified regions were TCR beta CDR3 sequences from RNA transcripts. Using the HTBI primer set, a first-round RT-PCR was run on the TCR CDR3. TCRdb re-called the multiplex PCR reads with MiXCR, one entry per CDR3 protein. The sample carries approximately 430,000 distinct CDR3 sequences, 15% to 18% recorded once. V was trimmed by 2 bases and J by 8 bases, leaving 15 bases between them. Germline V gene sequence: CDR1 MNHEY, CDR2 SVGAGI. The length of the CDR3 is 15 residues. This clonotype has at least ten counts. The antigen remains undetermined. Each diagnosis drew on symptoms, thyroxine, TRAb, thyroid ultrasound and orbital computed tomography findings.

This clonotype originated in a young woman with Graves' hyperthyroidism. The V call is TRBV6-5, the J call TRBJ1-4; D not resolved. Sequenced material: blood. The CDR3 bases are TGTGCCAGCAGTTACGGAAGCCAAGTGGGCGAAAAACTGTTTTTT. Its protein product is CASSYGSQVGEKLFF.